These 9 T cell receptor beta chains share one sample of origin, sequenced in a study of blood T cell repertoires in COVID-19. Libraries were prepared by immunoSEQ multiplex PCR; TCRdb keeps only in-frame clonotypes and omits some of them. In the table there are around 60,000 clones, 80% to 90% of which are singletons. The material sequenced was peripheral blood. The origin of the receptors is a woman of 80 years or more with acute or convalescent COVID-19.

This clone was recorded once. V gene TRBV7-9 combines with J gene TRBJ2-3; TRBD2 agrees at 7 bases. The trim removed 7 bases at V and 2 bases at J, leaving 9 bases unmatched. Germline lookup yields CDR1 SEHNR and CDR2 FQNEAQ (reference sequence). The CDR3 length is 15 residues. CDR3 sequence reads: CASIFGGSLTDTQYF. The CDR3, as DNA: TGTGCCAGCATCTTCGGCGGGAGCCTCACAGATACGCAGTATTTT.

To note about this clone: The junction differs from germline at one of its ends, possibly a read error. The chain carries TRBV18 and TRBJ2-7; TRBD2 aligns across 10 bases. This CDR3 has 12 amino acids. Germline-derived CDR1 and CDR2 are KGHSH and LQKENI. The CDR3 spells CASSPGGTSEAF. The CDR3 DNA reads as TGTGCCAGCTCACCTGGCGGGACTAGCGAGGCTTTC.

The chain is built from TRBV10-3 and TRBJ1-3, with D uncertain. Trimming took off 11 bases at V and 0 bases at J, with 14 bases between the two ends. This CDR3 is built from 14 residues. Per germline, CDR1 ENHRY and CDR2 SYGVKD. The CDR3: CALQEDNSGNTIYF. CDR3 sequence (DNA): TGTGCCCTTCAGGAAGACAACTCTGGAAACACCATATATTTT.

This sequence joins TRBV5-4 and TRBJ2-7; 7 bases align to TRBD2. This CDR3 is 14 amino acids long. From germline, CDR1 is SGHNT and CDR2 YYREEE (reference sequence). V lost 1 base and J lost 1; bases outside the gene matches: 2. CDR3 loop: CASSLIGGSYEQYF. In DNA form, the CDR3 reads TGTGCCAGCAGCTTGATCGGGGGGTCCTACGAGCAGTACTTC. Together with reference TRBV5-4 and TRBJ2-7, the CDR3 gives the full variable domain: ETGVTQSPTHLIKTRGQQVTLRCSSQSGHNTVSWYQQALGQGPQFIFQYYREEENGRGNFPPRFSGLQFPNYSSELNVNALELDDSALYLCASSLIGGSYEQYFGPGTRLTVT.

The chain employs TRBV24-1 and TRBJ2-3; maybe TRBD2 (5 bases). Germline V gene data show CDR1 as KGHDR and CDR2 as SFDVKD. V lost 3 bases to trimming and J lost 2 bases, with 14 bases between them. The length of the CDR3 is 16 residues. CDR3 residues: CATSDHTRVPTDTQYF. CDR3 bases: TGTGCCACCAGTGATCATACTAGAGTCCCCACAGATACGCAGTATTTT.

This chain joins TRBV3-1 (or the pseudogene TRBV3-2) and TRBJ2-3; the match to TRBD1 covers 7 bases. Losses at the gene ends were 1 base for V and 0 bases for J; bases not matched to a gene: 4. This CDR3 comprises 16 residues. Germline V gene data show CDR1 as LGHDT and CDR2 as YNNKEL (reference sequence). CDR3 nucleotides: TGTGCCAGCAGCCAAGTGACAGGGTGGAGCACAGATACGCAGTATTTT. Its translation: CASSQVTGWSTDTQYF.

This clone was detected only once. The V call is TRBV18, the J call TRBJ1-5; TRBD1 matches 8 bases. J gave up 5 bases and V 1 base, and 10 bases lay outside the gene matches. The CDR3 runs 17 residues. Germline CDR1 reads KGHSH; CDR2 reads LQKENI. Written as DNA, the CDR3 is TGTGCCAGCTCACCACGCTCTCGGACAGGGCTGCATCAGCCCCAGCATTTT. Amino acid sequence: CASSPRSRTGLHQPQHF.

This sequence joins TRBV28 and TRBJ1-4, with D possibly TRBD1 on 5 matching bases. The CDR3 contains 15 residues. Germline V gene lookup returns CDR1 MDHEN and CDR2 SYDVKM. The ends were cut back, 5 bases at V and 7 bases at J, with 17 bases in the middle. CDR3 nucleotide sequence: TGTGCCAGCAGTCCGCAGGGTTTCGTGGGTGAAAAACTGTTTTTT. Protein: CASSPQGFVGEKLFF.

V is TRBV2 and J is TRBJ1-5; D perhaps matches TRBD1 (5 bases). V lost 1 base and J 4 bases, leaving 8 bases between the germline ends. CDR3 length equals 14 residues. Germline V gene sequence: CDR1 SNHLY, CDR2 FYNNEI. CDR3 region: CASSEVSGNQPQHF. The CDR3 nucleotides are TGTGCCAGCAGTGAAGTTTCAGGGAATCAGCCCCAGCATTTT.